A selection of T cell receptor beta chains follows, all from one sample in a study of neurological immune-mediated disorders. TCRdb used MiXCR to reprocess the 5' RACE reads, holding one entry per CDR3 protein. The data hold tens of thousands of distinct CDR3 sequences, with about 3.5% observed a single time. Sequencing was performed on PBMCs. All receptors derive from a woman in her forties or fifties with multiple sclerosis. Both conserved end residues are part of each CDR3. D genes are given only for firm matches. Size is omitted from some rows. Given values are once, few, many or a class for expanded clones.

CDR3,DNA,V,J,size,D
CASAKPKHSGKIKSEQFF,TGTGCCAGCGCTAAACCCAAGCATAGCGGGAAGATTAAGAGTGAGCAGTTCTTC,TRBV7-9,TRBJ2-1,many,TRBD2
CASSLLTGTEAYEQYF,TGCGCCAGCAGCCTTCTTACCGGGACAGAAGCCTACGAGCAGTACTTC,TRBV5-1,TRBJ2-7,few,TRBD1
CSATQGVGSHEQYF,TGCAGTGCTACACAGGGTGTGGGTAGCCACGAGCAGTACTTC,TRBV20-1,TRBJ2-7,many,NA
CASSFTGEGQETQYF,TGCGCCAGCAGCTTTACAGGGGAAGGCCAAGAGACCCAGTACTTC,TRBV5-1,TRBJ2-5,many,TRBD1
CASSLSDGAREEQYF,TGCGCCAGCAGCTTGAGCGACGGCGCAAGAGAGGAGCAGTACTTC,TRBV5-1,TRBJ2-7,many,NA
CSASETGPGSGKLFF,TGCAGTGCTAGCGAGACCGGGCCAGGTTCTGGTAAACTGTTTTTT,TRBV20-1,TRBJ1-4,NA,NA
CASSYSKGGRSVEQFF,TGTGCCAGCAGTTACTCGAAGGGCGGGAGATCCGTAGAGCAGTTCTTC,TRBV6-5,TRBJ2-1,many,TRBD2
CASSLAGVLAGNNEQFF,TGCGCCAGCAGCTTAGCAGGGGTACTAGCGGGCAACAATGAGCAGTTCTTC,TRBV5-1,TRBJ2-1,many,TRBD2
CASRGMSGANTEAFF,TGTGCCAGCAGAGGGATGTCGGGGGCAAACACTGAAGCTTTCTTT,TRBV6-5,TRBJ1-1,many,NA
CASSRGTAFDYGYTF,TGTGCCAGCAGCCGCGGGACAGCCTTTGACTATGGCTACACCTTC,TRBV6-6,TRBJ1-2,many,TRBD1